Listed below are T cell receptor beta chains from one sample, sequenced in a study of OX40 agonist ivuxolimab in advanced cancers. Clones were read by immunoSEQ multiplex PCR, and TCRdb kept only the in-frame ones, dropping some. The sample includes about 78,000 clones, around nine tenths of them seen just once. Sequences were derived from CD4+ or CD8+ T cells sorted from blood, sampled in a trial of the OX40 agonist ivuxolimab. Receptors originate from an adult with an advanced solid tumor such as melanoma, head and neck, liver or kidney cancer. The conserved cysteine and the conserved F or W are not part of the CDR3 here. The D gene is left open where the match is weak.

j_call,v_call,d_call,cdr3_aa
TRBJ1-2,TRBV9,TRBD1,ASSVGDRRSQGYT
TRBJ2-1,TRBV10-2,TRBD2,ASSGGTSPTNEQF
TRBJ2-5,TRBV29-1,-,SVEFGYPPNQETQY
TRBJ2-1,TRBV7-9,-,ASSAAPTRYNEQF
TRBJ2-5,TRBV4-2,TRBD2,ASSQMREGISETQY
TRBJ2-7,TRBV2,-,ASEMGRGSYEQY
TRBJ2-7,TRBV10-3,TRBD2,AISESGTSRTRAQY
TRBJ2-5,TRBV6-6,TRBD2,ATSSGSGTQY
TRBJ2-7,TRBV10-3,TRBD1,AIRGQPGQGLPTTSYEQY
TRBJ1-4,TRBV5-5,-,ASSPVKGEKLF
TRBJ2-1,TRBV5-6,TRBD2,ASRGSGRNEQF
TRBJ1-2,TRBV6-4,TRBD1,ASRITGTGGGYT
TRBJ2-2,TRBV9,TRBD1,ASSVEEGSGGVGELF
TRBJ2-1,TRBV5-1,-,ASSPGTVYNEQF
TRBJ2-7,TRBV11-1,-,ASSFGVGEQY
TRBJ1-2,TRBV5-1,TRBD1,ASSLGTATPSTTRNYGYT
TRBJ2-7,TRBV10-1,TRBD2,ASSDSASGREQY
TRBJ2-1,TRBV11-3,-,ASSLEQGQSSSSYNEQF
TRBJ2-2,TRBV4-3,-,ASSQETVRNTGELF
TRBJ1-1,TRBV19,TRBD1,ASSIGQGGAF
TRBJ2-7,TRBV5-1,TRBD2,ASSSTSGSSYEQY
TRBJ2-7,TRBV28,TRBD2,ASSRIAGPYEQY
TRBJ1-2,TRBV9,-,AWGLGASHGYT
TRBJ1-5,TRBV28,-,ASSIGLSNQPQH
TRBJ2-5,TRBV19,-,ASSRNTGETQY
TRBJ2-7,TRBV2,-,ASSEEQGIYEQY
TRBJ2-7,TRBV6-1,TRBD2,ASSDKFLAGVVIVYEQY
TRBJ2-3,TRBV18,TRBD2,ASSPPRDYSRNTQY
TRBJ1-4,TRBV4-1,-,ASSQGSASFEKLF
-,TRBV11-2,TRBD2,ASSSREFEQY
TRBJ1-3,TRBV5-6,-,ASSKRGAGSGNTIY
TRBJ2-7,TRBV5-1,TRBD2,ASSLGLADAYEQY
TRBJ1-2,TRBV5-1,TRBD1,ASSLGQGAGGYT
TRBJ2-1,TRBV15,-,ATSRDTATYNEQF
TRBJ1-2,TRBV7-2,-,ASSDGRRYGYT
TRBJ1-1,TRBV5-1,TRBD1,ASSLEGQLNTEAF
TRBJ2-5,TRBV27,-,ASSSQGETQY
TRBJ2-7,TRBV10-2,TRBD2,ASTGTSGSYEQY
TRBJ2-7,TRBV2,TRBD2,ASTLAGPPEQY
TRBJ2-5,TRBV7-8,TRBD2,ASVSGGPQY
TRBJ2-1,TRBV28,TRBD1,ASSTDYQGAGYNEQF
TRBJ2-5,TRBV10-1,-,ASSRGQQETQY
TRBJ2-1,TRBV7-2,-,ASSPGTPNNEQF
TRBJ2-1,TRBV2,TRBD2,ASSEDGRANNEQF
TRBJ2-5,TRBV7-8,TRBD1,ASSFRTGMETQY
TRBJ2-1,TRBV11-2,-,ASSLSNSRNNEQF
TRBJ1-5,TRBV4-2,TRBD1,ASSQGEGAYQPQH
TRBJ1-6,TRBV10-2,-,ASSGSYVSPLH
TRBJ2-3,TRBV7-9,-,ASSFSSSTDTQY
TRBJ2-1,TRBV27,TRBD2,ASSLRLAGGYEQF
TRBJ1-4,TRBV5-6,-,ASSYGLEGGWEKLF